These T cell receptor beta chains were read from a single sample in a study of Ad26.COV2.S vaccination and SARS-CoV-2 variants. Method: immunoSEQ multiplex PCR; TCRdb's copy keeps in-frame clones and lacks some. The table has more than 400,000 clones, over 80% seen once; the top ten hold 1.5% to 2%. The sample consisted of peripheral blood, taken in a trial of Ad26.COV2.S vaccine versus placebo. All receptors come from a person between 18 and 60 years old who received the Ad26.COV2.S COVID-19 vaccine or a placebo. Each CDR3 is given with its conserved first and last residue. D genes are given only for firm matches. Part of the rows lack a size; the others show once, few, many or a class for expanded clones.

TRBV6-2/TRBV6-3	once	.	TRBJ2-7	CASSYSRDWSSYEQYF	TGTGCCAGCAGTTACTCGAGGGACTGGAGCTCCTACGAGCAGTACTTC
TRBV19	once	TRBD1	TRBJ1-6	CASSVTGQAGSPLHF	TGTGCCAGTAGTGTTACGGGACAGGCTGGCTCACCCCTCCACTTT
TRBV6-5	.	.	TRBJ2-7	CASSPGLYEQYF	TGTGCCAGCAGCCCGGGGTTGTACGAGCAGTACTTC
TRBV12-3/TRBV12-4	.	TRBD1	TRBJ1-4	CASRQGAREKLFF	TGTGCCAGCAGGCAGGGGGCGAGAGAAAAACTGTTTTTT
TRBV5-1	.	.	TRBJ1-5	CARRTESKPQHF	TGCGCCAGGCGGACCGAGAGCAAGCCCCAGCATTTT
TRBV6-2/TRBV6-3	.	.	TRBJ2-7	CASSYLIGQRAYEQYF	TGTGCCAGCAGTTACCTAATAGGACAGCGAGCCTACGAGCAGTACTTC
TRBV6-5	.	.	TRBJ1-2	CASSPQGSIYGYTF	TGTGCCAGCAGCCCACAGGGTTCCATCTATGGCTACACCTTC
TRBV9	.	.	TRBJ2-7	CASSVGRWGAYEQYF	TGTGCCAGCAGCGTAGGGAGGTGGGGAGCCTACGAGCAGTACTTC
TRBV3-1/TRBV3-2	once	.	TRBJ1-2	CASSRGRGDYGYTF	TGTGCCAGCAGCCGTGGTAGGGGGGATTATGGCTACACCTTC
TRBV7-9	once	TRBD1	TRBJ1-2	CASSLGDSNYGYTF	TGTGCCAGCAGCTTAGGGGACAGCAACTATGGCTACACCTTC
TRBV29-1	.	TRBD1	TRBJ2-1	CSLERGQGAVNEQFF	TGCAGCCTGGAACGGGGCCAGGGGGCTGTCAATGAGCAGTTCTTC
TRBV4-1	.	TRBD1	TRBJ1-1	CASSLGTGNTEAFF	TGCGCCAGCAGCCTCGGGACAGGGAACACTGAAGCTTTCTTT
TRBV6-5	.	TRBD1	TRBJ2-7	CASRNRGHYEQYF	TGTGCCAGCAGAAACAGGGGACACTACGAGCAGTACTTC
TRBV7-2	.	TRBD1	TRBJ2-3	CASSLGDSRTDTQYF	TGTGCCAGCAGCTTAGGGGACAGCCGCACAGATACGCAGTATTTT
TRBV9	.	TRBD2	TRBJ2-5	CASSVGLAFMSETQYF	TGTGCCAGCAGCGTAGGACTAGCGTTTATGTCAGAGACCCAGTACTTC
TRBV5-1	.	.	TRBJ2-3	CASSLAMGGASTDTQYF	TGCGCCAGCAGCTTGGCGATGGGCGGGGCCTCCACAGATACGCAGTATTTT
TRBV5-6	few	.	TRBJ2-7	CASSLGGVGGYEQYF	TGTGCCAGCAGCTTGGGAGGCGTAGGGGGCTACGAGCAGTACTTC
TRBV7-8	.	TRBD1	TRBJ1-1	CASSFNPGDSLNTEAFF	TGTGCCAGCAGCTTTAATCCTGGGGACAGCTTAAACACTGAAGCTTTCTTT
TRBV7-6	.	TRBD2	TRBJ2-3	CASSLTLAVTDTQYF	TGTGCCAGCAGCCTTACACTAGCGGTCACAGATACGCAGTATTTT
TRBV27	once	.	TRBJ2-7	CASSTALGDEQYF	TGTGCCAGCAGCACGGCCCTTGGGGACGAGCAGTACTTC
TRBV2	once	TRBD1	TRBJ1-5	CATGRDRGSDNQPQHF	TGTGCCACCGGGCGGGACAGGGGGAGTGACAATCAGCCCCAGCATTTT
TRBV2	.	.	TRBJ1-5	CASSSPNQPQHF	TGTGCCAGCAGCAGCCCCAATCAGCCCCAGCATTTT
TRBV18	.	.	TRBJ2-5	CASSLQGGETQYF	TGTGCCAGCTCACTACAGGGCGGGGAGACCCAGTACTTC
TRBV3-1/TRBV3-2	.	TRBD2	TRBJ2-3	CASSQLGTKAYF	TGTGCCAGCAGCCAATTGGGGACTAAGGCGTATTTT
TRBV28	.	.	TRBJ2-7	CALRGESSYEQYF	TGTGCCCTAAGGGGGGAGAGCTCCTACGAGCAGTACTTC
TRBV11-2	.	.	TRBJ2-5	CASSFHRETQYF	TGTGCCAGCAGCTTCCACCGTGAGACCCAGTACTTC
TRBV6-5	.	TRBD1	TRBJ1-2	CASSPDGTVYGYTF	TGTGCCAGCAGCCCGGATGGGACAGTCTATGGCTACACCTTC
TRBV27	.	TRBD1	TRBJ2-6	CASSHTGTGFSGANVLTF	TGTGCCAGCAGTCACACCGGGACAGGGTTCTCTGGGGCCAACGTCCTGACTTTC
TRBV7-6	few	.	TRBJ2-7	CASSPGGPYEQYF	TGTGCCAGCAGCCCTGGGGGGCCCTACGAGCAGTACTTC
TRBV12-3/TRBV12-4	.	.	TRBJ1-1	CASSLGGTFEAFF	TGTGCCAGCAGTTTAGGGGGGACATTTGAAGCTTTCTTT
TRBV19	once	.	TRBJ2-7	CASSIGAGYAYEQYF	TGTGCCAGTAGTATAGGAGCAGGGTACGCCTACGAGCAGTACTTC
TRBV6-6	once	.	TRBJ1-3	CASSRGGSSGNTIYF	TGTGCCAGCAGTCGCGGGGGCTCTTCTGGAAACACCATATATTTT
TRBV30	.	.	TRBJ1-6	CAWSALVFNSPLHF	TGTGCCTGGAGTGCCTTGGTATTTAATTCACCCCTCCACTTT
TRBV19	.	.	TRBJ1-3	CASGPGNTIYF	TGTGCCAGTGGCCCTGGAAACACCATATATTTT
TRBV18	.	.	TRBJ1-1	CASSPSSSTEAFF	TGTGCCAGCTCACCATCGAGTAGCACTGAAGCTTTCTTT
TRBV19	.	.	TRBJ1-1	CASSIYPNTEAFF	TGTGCCAGTAGTATCTATCCTAACACTGAAGCTTTCTTT
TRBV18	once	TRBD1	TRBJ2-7	CASSPGQGGGYEQYF	TGTGCCAGCTCACCCGGACAGGGAGGAGGCTACGAGCAGTACTTC
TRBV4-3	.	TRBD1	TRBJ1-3	CASSQTGQANSGNTIYF	TGCGCCAGCAGCCAAACGGGACAGGCGAACTCTGGAAACACCATATATTTT
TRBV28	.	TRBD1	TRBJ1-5	CASSFLLRDRAVGQPQHF	TGTGCCAGCAGTTTTTTACTTCGGGACAGGGCGGTGGGGCAGCCCCAGCATTTT
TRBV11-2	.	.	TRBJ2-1	CASSLRGRLVNEQFF	TGTGCCAGCAGCTTACGGGGGCGCTTAGTCAATGAGCAGTTCTTC
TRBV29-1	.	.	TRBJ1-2	CSVTRDGIWYGYTF	TGCAGCGTTACCCGGGACGGGATTTGGTATGGCTACACCTTC
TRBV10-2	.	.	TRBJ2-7	CASSASSYEQYF	TGCGCCAGCAGCGCAAGCTCCTACGAGCAGTACTTC
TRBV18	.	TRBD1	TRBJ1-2	CASSPTGDFYGYTF	TGTGCCAGCTCACCCACAGGGGACTTCTATGGCTACACCTTC
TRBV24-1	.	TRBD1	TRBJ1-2	CATSEPETGGRSGYTF	TGTGCCACCAGTGAACCCGAGACAGGGGGAAGATCTGGCTACACCTTC
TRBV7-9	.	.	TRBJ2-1	CASSFPANEQFF	TGTGCCAGCAGCTTTCCTGCGAATGAGCAGTTCTTC
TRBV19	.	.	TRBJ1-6	CASSMGQSTRALHF	TGTGCCAGTAGTATGGGACAATCGACCCGGGCCCTCCACTTT
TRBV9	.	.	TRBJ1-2	CASSVYTIPHRINRDTINYGYTF	TGTGCCAGCAGCGTATACACAATACCCCATCGAATCAACCGGGACACAATTAACTATGGCTACACCTTC
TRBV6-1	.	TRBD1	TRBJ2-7	CASSEVTGVKQYF	TGTGCCAGCAGTGAAGTGACAGGGGTTAAGCAGTACTTC
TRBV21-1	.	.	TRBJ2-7	CASSKECSTGEYEQYF	TGTGCCAGCAGCAAAGAATGTTCGACAGGGGAGTACGAGCAGTACTTC
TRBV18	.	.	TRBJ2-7	CASSPPKGAAVYEQYF	TGTGCCAGCTCACCACCGAAAGGTGCAGCCGTCTACGAGCAGTACTTC
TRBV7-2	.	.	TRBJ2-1	CASSLLLTYNEQFF	TGTGCCAGCAGCTTACTACTGACCTACAATGAGCAGTTCTTC